This T cell receptor beta chain was identified in a study of regulatory T cells in long-lasting Graves disease. Study-level points and caveats: Persistent patients shared more public clonotypes (about 3,000) than newly diagnosed patients (966).

Concerning this clonotype: What it recognizes is unknown. Given a much more abundant clone one base away, this may be a read error.

In building TCR beta libraries, iRepertoire HTBI primers were used together with Arm-PCR of CDR3 regions. TCRdb used MiXCR to reprocess the multiplex PCR reads, holding one entry per CDR3 protein. The sample yields hundreds of thousands of distinct CDR3 sequences, more than 15% seen once. Germline CDR1 SGHTA, CDR2 FQGNSA. The CDR3 extends over 16 amino acids. V lost 5 bases to trimming and J lost 7 bases; unmatched junction nucleotides: 16. Specified time point: newly diagnosed GD, antithyroid drugs for less than 3 months. PBMCs were the source of the RNA used for TCR sequencing. These data also featured in a second study, about T cells in Graves' hyperthyroidism and ophthalmopathy.

The TCR originated in a woman aged 40 to 65 with Graves disease. V and J are TRBV7-2 and TRBJ1-1, with 7 bases aligning to TRBD1. Sequencing used peripheral blood mononuclear cells (PBMCs), obtained at new diagnosis, from a patient treated with antithyroid drugs. CDR3 region: CASSPRQGDSVLEAFF. In DNA form, the CDR3 reads TGTGCCAGCAGCCCCCGACAGGGAGATTCAGTCCTTGAAGCTTTCTTT.